The rows below give T cell receptor beta chains drawn from one sample of a study of human T cells and chemical hapten exposure. MiXCR, run by TCRdb on the RACE reads, gives a single entry per CDR3 protein. The data show some 90,000 distinct CDR3 sequences, with about a tenth seen just once and more than 1% held by the top ten. Source: whole blood, taken in connection with sensitization to the hapten diphenylcyclopropenone (DPC). These receptors were collected from a woman aged 25 to 39 with alopecia areata. Some clones in this sample may be carry-over from other donors' samples. The conserved cysteine and the conserved F or W are not part of the CDR3 here. Fields, in order: V gene, J gene, CDR3 protein.

TRBV28,TRBJ2-7,ASLKTSRTYEQY
TRBV4-2,TRBJ2-7,ASSQDHGGSLPEQY
TRBV3-1,TRBJ2-1,ASSRGTSGRLEF
TRBV6-6,TRBJ2-5,ASTVETGAGQETQY
TRBV20-1,TRBJ1-5,SARDGAADNQPQH
TRBV27,TRBJ2-3,ASSLCHRCRDTSTDTQY
TRBV6-1,TRBJ2-3,ATAGTGSRDTQY
TRBV14,TRBJ2-3,ASSQQGSDTQY
TRBV3-1,TRBJ2-5,ASSPPLGGGPGETQY
TRBV12-5,TRBJ1-2,ASGLGQGIDGYT
TRBV2,TRBJ2-2,ASKGLAGATGELF
TRBV4-2,TRBJ1-1,ASSHLPGEAF
TRBV18,TRBJ2-6,ASSLGSSGANVLT
TRBV7-9,TRBJ1-1,ASSPEGANTEAF
TRBV10-2,TRBJ2-3,ASSRTLDTQY